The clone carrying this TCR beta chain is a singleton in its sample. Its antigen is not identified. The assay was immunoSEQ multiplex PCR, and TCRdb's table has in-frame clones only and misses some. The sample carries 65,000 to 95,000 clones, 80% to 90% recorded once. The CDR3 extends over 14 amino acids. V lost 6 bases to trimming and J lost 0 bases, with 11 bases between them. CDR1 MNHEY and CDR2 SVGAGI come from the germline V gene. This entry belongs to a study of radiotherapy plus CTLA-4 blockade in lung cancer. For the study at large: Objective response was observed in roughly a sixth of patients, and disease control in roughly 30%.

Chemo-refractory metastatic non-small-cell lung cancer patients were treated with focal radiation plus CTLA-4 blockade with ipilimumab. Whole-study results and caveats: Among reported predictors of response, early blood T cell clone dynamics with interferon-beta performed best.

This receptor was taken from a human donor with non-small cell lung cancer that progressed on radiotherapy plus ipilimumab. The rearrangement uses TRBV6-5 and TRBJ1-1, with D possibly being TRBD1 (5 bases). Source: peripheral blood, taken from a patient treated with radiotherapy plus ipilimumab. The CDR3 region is CASSLRGMNTEAFF. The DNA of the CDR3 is TGTGCCAGCAGCCTACGGGGCATGAACACTGAAGCTTTCTTT.